The next 2 T cell receptor beta chains were all read from a single sample in a study of cytotoxic CD8 clonotypes in ibrutinib-treated CLL. Method: immunoSEQ multiplex PCR; TCRdb's copy keeps in-frame clones and lacks some. The table includes about 140,000 clones, approximately 90% detected once. Sequenced material: PBMCs, taken after 12 months of ibrutinib treatment. Receptor source: a human donor with chronic lymphocytic leukemia.

CDR3 nucleotide sequence: TGTGCCAGCAGCGTATACACAGGATACAATCAGCCCCAGCATTTT. The encoded protein is CASSVYTGYNQPQHF. The chain joins TRBV7-8 to TRBJ1-5; possible D gene TRBD1, 5 bases. V was shortened by 5 bases and J by 3 bases, with 14 bases between the two germline ends. The germline CDR1 and CDR2 sequences are SGHVS and FQNEAQ. The length of the CDR3 is 15 residues.

This clone is a singleton in its sample. The V call is TRBV6-5, the J call TRBJ1-2; D not resolved. Trimming pared 5 bases from V and 8 bases from J, leaving 15 bases between. The CDR3 runs to 13 residues. Germline assignment: CDR1 MNHEY and CDR2 SVGAGI. CDR3 residues: CASSTPTVHGYTF. In DNA, the CDR3 is TGTGCCAGCAGTACCCCGACCGTTCACGGCTACACCTTC.